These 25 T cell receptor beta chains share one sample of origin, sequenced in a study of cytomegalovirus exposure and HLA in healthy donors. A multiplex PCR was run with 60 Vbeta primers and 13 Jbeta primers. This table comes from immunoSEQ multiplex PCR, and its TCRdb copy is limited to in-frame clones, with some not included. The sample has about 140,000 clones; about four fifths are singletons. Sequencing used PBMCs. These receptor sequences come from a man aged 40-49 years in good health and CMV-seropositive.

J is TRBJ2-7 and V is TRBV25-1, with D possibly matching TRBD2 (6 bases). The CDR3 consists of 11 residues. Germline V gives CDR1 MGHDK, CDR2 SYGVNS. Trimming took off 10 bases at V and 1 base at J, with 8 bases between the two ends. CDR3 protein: CAIGGSYEQYF. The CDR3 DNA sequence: TGTGCCATCGGGGGTTCCTACGAGCAGTACTTC.

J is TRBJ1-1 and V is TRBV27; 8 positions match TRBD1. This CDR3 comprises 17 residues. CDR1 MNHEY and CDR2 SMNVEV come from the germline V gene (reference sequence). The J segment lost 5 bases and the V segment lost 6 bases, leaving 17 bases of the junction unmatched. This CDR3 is CASSPTGQGAGWTEAFF. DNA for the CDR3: TGTGCCAGCAGCCCCACAGGGCAGGGGGCAGGTTGGACTGAAGCTTTCTTT.

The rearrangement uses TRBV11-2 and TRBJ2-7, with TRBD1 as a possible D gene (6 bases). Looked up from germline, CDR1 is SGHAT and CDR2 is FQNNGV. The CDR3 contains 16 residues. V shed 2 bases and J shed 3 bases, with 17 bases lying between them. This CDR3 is CASSLTLTGFSYEQYF. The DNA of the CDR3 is TGTGCCAGCAGCTTAACCCTGACAGGCTTTAGCTACGAGCAGTACTTC.

The CDR3 is CASSLVPGGYTF. As DNA, the CDR3 is TGCGCCAGCAGCTTGGTTCCAGGGGGCTACACCTTC. The chain combines TRBV5-1 with TRBJ1-2; a weak D match, TRBD1 (5 bases). The V gene lost 0 bases and the J gene lost 8 bases, with 8 bases spanning the gap. The CDR3 is made up of 12 amino acids. Per germline, CDR1 SGHRS and CDR2 YFSETQ.

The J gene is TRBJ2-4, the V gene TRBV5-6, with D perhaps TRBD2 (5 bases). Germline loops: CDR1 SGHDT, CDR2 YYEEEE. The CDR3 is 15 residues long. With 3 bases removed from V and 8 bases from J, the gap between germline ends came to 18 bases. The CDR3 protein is CASSYRPDSGYIQYF. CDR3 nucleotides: TGTGCCAGCAGCTATCGCCCGGACTCGGGTTACATTCAGTACTTC.

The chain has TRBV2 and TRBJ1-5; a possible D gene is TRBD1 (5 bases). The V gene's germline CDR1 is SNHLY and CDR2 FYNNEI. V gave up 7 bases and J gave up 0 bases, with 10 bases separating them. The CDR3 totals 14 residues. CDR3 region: CASTGEYSNQPQHF. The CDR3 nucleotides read TGTGCCAGCACGGGGGAATATAGCAATCAGCCCCAGCATTTT.

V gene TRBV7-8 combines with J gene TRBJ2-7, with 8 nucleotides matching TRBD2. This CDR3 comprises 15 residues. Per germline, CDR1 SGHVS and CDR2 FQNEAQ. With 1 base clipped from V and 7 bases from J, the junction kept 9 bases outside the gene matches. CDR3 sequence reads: CASSLGSGVAGEQYF. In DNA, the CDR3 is TGTGCCAGCAGCTTAGGTAGCGGGGTAGCGGGGGAGCAGTACTTC.

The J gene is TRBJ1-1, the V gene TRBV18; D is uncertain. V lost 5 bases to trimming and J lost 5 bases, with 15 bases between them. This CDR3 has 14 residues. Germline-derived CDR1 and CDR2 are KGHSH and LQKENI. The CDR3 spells CASSNLTRGTEAFF. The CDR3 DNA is TGTGCCAGCTCAAACTTGACCAGAGGAACTGAAGCTTTCTTT.

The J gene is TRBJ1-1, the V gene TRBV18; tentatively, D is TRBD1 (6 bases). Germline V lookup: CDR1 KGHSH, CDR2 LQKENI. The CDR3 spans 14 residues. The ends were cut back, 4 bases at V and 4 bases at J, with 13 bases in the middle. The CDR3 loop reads CASSRGGELTEAFF. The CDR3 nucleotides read TGTGCCAGCTCACGCGGGGGCGAACTCACTGAAGCTTTCTTT.

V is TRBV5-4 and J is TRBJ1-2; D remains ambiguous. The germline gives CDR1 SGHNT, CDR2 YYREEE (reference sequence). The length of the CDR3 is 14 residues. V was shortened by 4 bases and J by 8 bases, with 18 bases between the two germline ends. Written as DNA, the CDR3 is TGTGCCAGCAGCCCGTTTGCGGGCGCGGGAGGCTACACCTTC. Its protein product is CASSPFAGAGGYTF.

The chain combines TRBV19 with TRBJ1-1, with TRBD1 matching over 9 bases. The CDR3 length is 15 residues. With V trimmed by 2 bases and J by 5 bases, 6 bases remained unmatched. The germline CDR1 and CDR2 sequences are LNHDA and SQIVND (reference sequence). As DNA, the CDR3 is TGTGCCAGTAGTATATGGAGGACAGGGGATACTGAAGCTTTCTTT. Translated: CASSIWRTGDTEAFF.

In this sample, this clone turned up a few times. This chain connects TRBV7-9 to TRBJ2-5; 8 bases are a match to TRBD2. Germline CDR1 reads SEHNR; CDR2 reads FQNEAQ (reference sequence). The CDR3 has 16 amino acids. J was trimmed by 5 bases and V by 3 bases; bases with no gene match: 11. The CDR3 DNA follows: TGTGCCAGCAGCTTCCTAGCGGGCCGGGGTTTGGAGACCCAGTACTTC. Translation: CASSFLAGRGLETQYF.

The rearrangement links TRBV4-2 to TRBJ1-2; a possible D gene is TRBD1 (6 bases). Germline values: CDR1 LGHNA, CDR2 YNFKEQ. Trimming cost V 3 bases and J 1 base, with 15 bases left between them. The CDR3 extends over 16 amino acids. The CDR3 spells CASSQADSGLNYGYTF. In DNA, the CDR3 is TGTGCCAGCAGCCAGGCGGACAGCGGACTTAACTATGGCTACACCTTC.

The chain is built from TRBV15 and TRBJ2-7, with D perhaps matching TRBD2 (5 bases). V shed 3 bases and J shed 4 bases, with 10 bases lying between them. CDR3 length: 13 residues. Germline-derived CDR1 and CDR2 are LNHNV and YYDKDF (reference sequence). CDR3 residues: CATSRDFKYEQYF. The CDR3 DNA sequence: TGTGCCACCAGCAGGGACTTCAAGTACGAGCAGTACTTC.

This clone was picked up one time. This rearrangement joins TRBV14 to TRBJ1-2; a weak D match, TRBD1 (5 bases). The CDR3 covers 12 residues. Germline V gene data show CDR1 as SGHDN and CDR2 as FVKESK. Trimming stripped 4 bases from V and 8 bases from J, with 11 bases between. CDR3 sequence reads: CASSPTGWGYTF. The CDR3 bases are TGTGCCAGCAGCCCCACAGGCTGGGGCTACACCTTC. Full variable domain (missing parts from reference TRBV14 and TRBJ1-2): EAGVTQFPSHSVIEKGQTVTLRCDPISGHDNLYWYRRVMGKEIKFLLHFVKESKQDESGMPNNRFLAERTGGTYSTLKVQPAELEDSGVYFCASSPTGWGYTFGSGTRLTVV.

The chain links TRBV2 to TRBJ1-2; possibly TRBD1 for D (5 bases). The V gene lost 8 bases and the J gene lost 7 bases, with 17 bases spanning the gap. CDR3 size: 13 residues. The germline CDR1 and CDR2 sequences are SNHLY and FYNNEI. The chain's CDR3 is CASVEGALRGYTF. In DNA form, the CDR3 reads TGTGCCAGCGTCGAAGGGGCGCTTCGTGGCTACACCTTC.

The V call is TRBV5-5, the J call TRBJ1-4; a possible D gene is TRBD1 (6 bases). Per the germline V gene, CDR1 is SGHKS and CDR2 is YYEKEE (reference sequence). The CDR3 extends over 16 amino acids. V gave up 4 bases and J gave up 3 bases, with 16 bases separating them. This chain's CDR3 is CASSVGQIPPNEKLFF. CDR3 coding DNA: TGTGCCAGCAGCGTAGGACAGATCCCTCCTAATGAAAAACTGTTTTTT. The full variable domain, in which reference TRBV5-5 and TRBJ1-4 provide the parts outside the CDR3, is DAGVTQSPTHLIKTRGQQVTLRCSPISGHKSVSWYQQVLGQGPQFIFQYYEKEERGRGNFPDRFSARQFPNYSSELNVNALLLGDSALYLCASSVGQIPPNEKLFFGSGTQLSVL.

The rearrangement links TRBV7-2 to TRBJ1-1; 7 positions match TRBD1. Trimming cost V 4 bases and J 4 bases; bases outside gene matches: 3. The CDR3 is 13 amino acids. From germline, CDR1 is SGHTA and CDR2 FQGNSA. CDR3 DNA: TGTGCCAGCAGCTCATGGACAGGCACTGAAGCTTTCTTT. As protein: CASSSWTGTEAFF. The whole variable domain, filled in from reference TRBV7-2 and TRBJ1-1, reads GAGVSQSPSNKVTEKGKDVELRCDPISGHTALYWYRQSLGQGLEFLIYFQGNSAPDKSGLPSDRFSAERTGGSVSTLTIQRTQQEDSAVYLCASSSWTGTEAFFGQGTRLTVV.

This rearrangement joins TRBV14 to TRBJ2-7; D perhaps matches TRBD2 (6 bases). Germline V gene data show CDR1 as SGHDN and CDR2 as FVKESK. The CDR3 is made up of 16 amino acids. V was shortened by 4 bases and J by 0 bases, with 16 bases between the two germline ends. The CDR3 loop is CASSPGVAEISYEQYF. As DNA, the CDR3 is TGTGCCAGCAGCCCCGGCGTAGCGGAGATCTCCTACGAGCAGTACTTC.

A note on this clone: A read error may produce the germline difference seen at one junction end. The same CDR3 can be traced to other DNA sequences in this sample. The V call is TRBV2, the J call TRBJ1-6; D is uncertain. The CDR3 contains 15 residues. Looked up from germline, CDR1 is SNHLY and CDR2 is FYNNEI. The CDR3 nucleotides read TGTGCCAGCAGCGAAGCCTCAAACCGGAATTCACCCCTCCACTTT. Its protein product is CASSEASNRNSPLHF.

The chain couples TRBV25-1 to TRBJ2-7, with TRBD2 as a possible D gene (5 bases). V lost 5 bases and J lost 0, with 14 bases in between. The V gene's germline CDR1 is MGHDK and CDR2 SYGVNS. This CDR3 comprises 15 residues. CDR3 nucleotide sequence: TGTGCCAGCAGTCGTCTAGCCGCGAGCTCCTACGAGCAGTACTTC. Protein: CASSRLAASSYEQYF.

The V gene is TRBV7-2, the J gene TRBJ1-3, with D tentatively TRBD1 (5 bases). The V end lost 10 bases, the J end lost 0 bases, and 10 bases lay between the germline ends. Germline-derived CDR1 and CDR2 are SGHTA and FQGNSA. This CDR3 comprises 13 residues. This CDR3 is CAIPRDSGNTIYF. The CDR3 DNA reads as TGTGCCATTCCCAGGGACTCTGGAAACACCATATATTTT.

This chain's CDR3 is CASSLVGLTTDTQYF. CDR3 nucleotide sequence: TGTGCCAGCAGCTTGGTGGGACTGACCACAGATACGCAGTATTTT. The chain has TRBV5-4 and TRBJ2-3; tentatively, D is TRBD2 (6 bases). There are 15 residues in the CDR3. With 0 bases removed from V and 2 bases from J, the gap between germline ends came to 10 bases. Per germline, CDR1 SGHNT and CDR2 YYREEE (reference sequence).

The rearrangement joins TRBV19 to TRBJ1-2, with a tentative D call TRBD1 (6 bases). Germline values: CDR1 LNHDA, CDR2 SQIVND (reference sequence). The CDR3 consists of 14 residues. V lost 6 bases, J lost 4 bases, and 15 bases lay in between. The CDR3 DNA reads TGTGCCAGTAGCGCAGTACAGGGATTCTATGGCTACACCTTC. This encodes CASSAVQGFYGYTF.

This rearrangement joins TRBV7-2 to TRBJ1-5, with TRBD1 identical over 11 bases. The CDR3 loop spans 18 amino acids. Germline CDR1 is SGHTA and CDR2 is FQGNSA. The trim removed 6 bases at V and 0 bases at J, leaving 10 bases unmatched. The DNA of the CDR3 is TGTGCCAGCAGTCTTTCCGGACAGGGGGCCTATAGCAATCAGCCCCAGCATTTT. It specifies CASSLSGQGAYSNQPQHF.